The clone carrying this TCR beta chain was picked up many times. Its matching antigen is unknown. Authors of the study amplified TCR beta CDR3 regions from RNA transcripts. A set of HTBI primers served as the primers for a first-round RT-PCR of the TCR CDR3. TCRdb called the multiplex PCR reads again in MiXCR, with one record for every CDR3 protein. Here the sample spans more than 300,000 distinct CDR3 sequences, approximately 18% being singletons. The sample is drawn from a study of T cells in Graves' hyperthyroidism and ophthalmopathy. Study conclusions and caveats: Ophthalmopathy and stable hyperthyroidism were separated by a 13 V-J model. Blood shared most expanded thyroid clonotypes above 0.001.

This CDR3 comprises 15 residues. With 1 base removed from V and 2 bases from J, the gap between germline ends came to 14 bases. Germline assignment: CDR1 DFQATT and CDR2 SNEGSKA (reference sequence). Sequenced material: blood. This chain connects TRBV20-1 to TRBJ1-1, with a weak D call TRBD1 (6 bases). The receptor comes from a man aged 18 to 29 with Graves' ophthalmopathy. As DNA, the CDR3 is TGCAGTGCTAGAGGTTCAGACAGGACAAACACTGAAGCTTTCTTT. Translation: CSARGSDRTNTEAFF.